This passage covers 27 T cell receptor beta chains from one sample sequenced in a study of shared clonotypes between healthy human individuals. CD45RO-negative cells were positively selected for CCR7, leaving out terminally differentiated effector memory CD45RA+ cells. TCRdb's copy holds only in-frame clones and misses some; the assay was immunoSEQ multiplex PCR. Seen here are 760,000 or so clones, 95% to 97% observed once, and the top ten hold approximately 0.2%. Sequencing was carried out using naive CD8+ T cells sorted from blood. All receptors come from a man aged 25 to 40 in good health.

This clone was recorded only once. The CDR3 DNA reads TGTGCCAGCAGCAAAGGGTTCGAGCAGTACTTC. Encoded protein: CASSKGFEQYF. This chain uses TRBV6-1 with TRBJ2-7; D not certain. The germline V gene has CDR1 MNHNS and CDR2 SASEGT. Trimming removed 6 bases from V and 6 bases from J, with 9 bases in between. This CDR3 has 11 amino acids.

J is TRBJ2-3 and V is TRBV9; D call uncertain. V was clipped by 5 bases and J by 4 bases, with 11 bases between them. The CDR3 is 13 amino acids. The germline V gene has CDR1 SGDLS and CDR2 YYNGEE. The CDR3 protein is CASSDDGSDTQYF. CDR3 nucleotides: TGTGCCAGCAGTGACGATGGCTCAGATACGCAGTATTTT. Drawing the rest from reference TRBV9 and TRBJ2-3, the complete variable domain is DSGVTQTPKHLITATGQRVTLRCSPRSGDLSVYWYQQSLDQGLQFLIQYYNGEERAKGNILERFSAQQFPDLHSELNLSSLELGDSALYFCASSDDGSDTQYFGPGTRLTVL.

The chain uses TRBV10-2 and TRBJ2-5; D not resolved. The CDR3 has 13 amino acids. Germline V CDR1 and CDR2: WSHSY, SAAADI. V lost 1 base, J lost 2 bases, and 5 bases lay in between. CDR3 residues: CASSEFLQETQYF. The DNA of the CDR3 is TGCGCCAGCAGTGAGTTCCTTCAAGAGACCCAGTACTTC.

The V gene is TRBV7-9, the J gene TRBJ2-5; D remains unclear. Trimming removed 5 bases from V and 3 bases from J, with 19 bases in between. Germline CDR1 is SEHNR and CDR2 is FQNEAQ (reference sequence). The CDR3 consists of 16 residues. The CDR3 loop reads CASSPYDTRFEETQYF. For the CDR3, the DNA is TGTGCCAGCAGCCCCTACGACACCCGATTTGAAGAGACCCAGTACTTC. The variable domain in full, with the rest retrieved from reference TRBV7-9 and TRBJ2-5, is DTGVSQNPRHKITKRGQNVTFRCDPISEHNRLYWYRQTLGQGPEFLTYFQNEAQLEKSRLLSDRFSAERPKGSFSTLEIQRTEQGDSAMYLCASSPYDTRFEETQYFGPGTRLLVL.

The genes are TRBV6-1 and TRBJ2-1, with TRBD1 as a possible D gene (6 bases). The germline CDR1 and CDR2 sequences are MNHNS and SASEGT. The CDR3 spans 17 residues. V was shortened by 3 bases and J by 1 base, with 16 bases between the two germline ends. CDR3 DNA: TGTGCCAGCAGTGACCTAACAGGGTTTTTTTCCTACAATGAGCAGTTCTTC. Translation gives CASSDLTGFFSYNEQFF.

V gene TRBV7-9 combines with J gene TRBJ2-5; 10 bases fit TRBD1. The CDR3 contains 12 residues. After removal of 11 bases from V and 4 bases from J, the junction contained 4 bases not matched to a gene. Germline CDR1 SEHNR, CDR2 FQNEAQ (reference sequence). The CDR3 spells CAGQGVGETQYF. The CDR3 DNA follows: TGTGCCGGACAGGGGGTCGGAGAGACCCAGTACTTC.

The chain employs TRBV7-2 and TRBJ2-3; 7 positions match TRBD1. CDR3 length equals 16 residues. With 8 bases clipped from V and 1 base from J, the junction kept 12 bases outside the gene matches. The V gene's germline CDR1 is SGHTA and CDR2 FQGNSA. CDR3 DNA: TGTGCCAGCCGTAGTACAGGGGTGAGGGGCACAGATACGCAGTATTTT. Translated, it gives CASRSTGVRGTDTQYF. The full variable domain, completed using reference TRBV7-2 and TRBJ2-3, is GAGVSQSPSNKVTEKGKDVELRCDPISGHTALYWYRQSLGQGLEFLIYFQGNSAPDKSGLPSDRFSAERTGGSVSTLTIQRTQQEDSAVYLCASRSTGVRGTDTQYFGPGTRLTVL.

This clone was seen once. The chain recombines TRBV5-6 with TRBJ2-7; 10 nucleotides agree with TRBD1. The CDR3 has 14 amino acids. Germline V CDR1 and CDR2: SGHDT, YYEEEE. With V trimmed by 4 bases and J by 4 bases, 5 bases remained unmatched. The CDR3 DNA follows: TGTGCCAGCAGCGGTGGACAGGGGGAGTACGAGCAGTACTTC. It codes for CASSGGQGEYEQYF.

The rearrangement joins TRBV7-9 to TRBJ1-1, with D tentatively TRBD1 (6 bases). V was shortened by 4 bases and J by 0 bases, with 18 bases between the two germline ends. Germline CDR1 SEHNR, CDR2 FQNEAQ (reference sequence). The CDR3 is made up of 17 amino acids. CDR3 sequence (DNA): TGTGCCAGCAGCTCCGTGGGGGCCGGCCCCATGAACACTGAAGCTTTCTTT. This encodes CASSSVGAGPMNTEAFF. Using reference TRBV7-9 and TRBJ1-1 for the parts outside the CDR3, the full variable domain is DTGVSQNPRHKITKRGQNVTFRCDPISEHNRLYWYRQTLGQGPEFLTYFQNEAQLEKSRLLSDRFSAERPKGSFSTLEIQRTEQGDSAMYLCASSSVGAGPMNTEAFFGQGTRLTVV.

The chain is built from TRBV9 and TRBJ2-1, with TRBD2 identical over 7 bases. Losses at the gene ends were 3 bases for V and 7 bases for J; bases not matched to a gene: 13. Per the germline V gene, CDR1 is SGDLS and CDR2 is YYNGEE. The CDR3 contains 16 residues. Here the CDR3 DNA reads TGTGCCAGCAGCGCCCCGTTTGCGGGGGATCGGAATGAGCAGTTCTTC. It translates to CASSAPFAGDRNEQFF. The variable domain in full, with the rest retrieved from reference TRBV9 and TRBJ2-1, is DSGVTQTPKHLITATGQRVTLRCSPRSGDLSVYWYQQSLDQGLQFLIQYYNGEERAKGNILERFSAQQFPDLHSELNLSSLELGDSALYFCASSAPFAGDRNEQFFGPGTRLTVL.

The V call is TRBV27, the J call TRBJ1-1; D is ambiguous. There are 14 residues in the CDR3. Germline V gives CDR1 MNHEY, CDR2 SMNVEV (reference sequence). V was shortened by 1 base and J by 5 bases, with 11 bases between the two germline ends. CDR3 protein: CASSLYRTGTEAFF. CDR3 sequence (DNA): TGTGCCAGCAGTTTATACCGAACTGGTACTGAAGCTTTCTTT.

The chain links TRBV6-6 to TRBJ2-7; D might be TRBD2 (8 bases). The germline V gene has CDR1 MNHNY and CDR2 SVGAGI (reference sequence). The CDR3 runs to 15 residues. With 5 bases removed from V and 3 bases from J, the gap between germline ends came to 17 bases. For the CDR3, the DNA is TGTGCCAGCAGTCGCCCGGGGGGGGACAGCTACGAGCAGTACTTC. Translation: CASSRPGGDSYEQYF.

This rearrangement joins TRBV9 to TRBJ2-1, with 7 bases fitting TRBD2. CDR1 is SGDLS, CDR2 YYNGEE, per germline. The CDR3 is 15 amino acids. Trimming cost V 1 base and J 9 bases; bases outside gene matches: 10. The DNA for the CDR3 is TGTGCCAGCAGCGTAAATCGCGGGAGCGTAGGTGAGCAGTTCTTC. Translated: CASSVNRGSVGEQFF.

The gene calls are TRBV7-9 and TRBJ2-1; 8 nucleotides align to TRBD1. CDR3 length: 18 residues. Germline CDR1 SEHNR, CDR2 FQNEAQ (reference sequence). J was trimmed by 5 bases and V by 5 bases; bases with no gene match: 17. The CDR3: CASSQWGRGLLRDNEQFF. CDR3 sequence (DNA): TGTGCCAGCAGCCAATGGGGCAGGGGGCTCCTTAGAGACAATGAGCAGTTCTTC.

The rearrangement joins TRBV27 to TRBJ1-5, with D tentatively TRBD1 (5 bases). V was pared by 3 bases and J by 7 bases, with 16 bases between. There are 15 residues in the CDR3. Germline values: CDR1 MNHEY, CDR2 SMNVEV (reference sequence). CDR3 loop: CASSLNSGLGQPQHF. CDR3 in DNA: TGTGCCAGCAGTTTGAATTCAGGGTTGGGACAGCCCCAGCATTTT.

The chain links TRBV27 to TRBJ2-7; 10 positions match TRBD2. The ends lost 3 bases at V and 4 bases at J; junction bases unmatched: 6. Germline CDR1 reads MNHEY; CDR2 reads SMNVEV (reference sequence). The CDR3 runs to 15 residues. CDR3 DNA: TGTGCCAGCAGTTTTATTGTAGCGGGAGGTTACGAGCAGTACTTC. Amino acid sequence: CASSFIVAGGYEQYF.

The V call is TRBV11-3, the J call TRBJ2-7, with 7 bases fitting TRBD2. V was clipped by 5 bases and J by 4 bases; unmatched bases: 8. The CDR3 loop spans 14 amino acids. Germline V lookup: CDR1 SGHNT, CDR2 YENEEA. The CDR3 reads CASSAAGPSYEQYF. CDR3 bases: TGTGCCAGCAGCGCAGCGGGACCGTCTTACGAGCAGTACTTC.

The rearrangement uses TRBV6-4 and TRBJ2-7, with TRBD2 identical over 9 bases. The CDR3 runs to 17 residues. The V gene's germline CDR1 is MRHNA and CDR2 SNTAGT. The trim removed 7 bases at V and 7 bases at J, leaving 20 bases unmatched. This chain's CDR3 is CASTKPLSGTSFREQYF. CDR3 in DNA: TGTGCCAGCACCAAACCACTTAGCGGGACTAGCTTCCGGGAGCAGTACTTC.

The rearrangement links TRBV7-2 to TRBJ1-5; maybe TRBD1 (5 bases). CDR3 size: 17 residues. Trimming shortened V by 1 base and J by 7 bases, and 20 bases separated the two germline ends. Germline V CDR1 and CDR2: SGHTA, FQGNSA. CDR3 protein: CASSLDGRARPIQPQHF. The CDR3 DNA sequence: TGTGCCAGCAGCTTAGATGGCAGGGCGAGACCTATACAGCCCCAGCATTTT. Full variable domain (missing parts from reference TRBV7-2 and TRBJ1-5): GAGVSQSPSNKVTEKGKDVELRCDPISGHTALYWYRQSLGQGLEFLIYFQGNSAPDKSGLPSDRFSAERTGGSVSTLTIQRTQQEDSAVYLCASSLDGRARPIQPQHFGDGTRLSIL.

The V gene is TRBV19, the J gene TRBJ1-1; D may be TRBD1 (5 bases). The CDR3 has 12 residues. Trimming shortened V by 2 bases and J by 6 bases, and 7 bases separated the two germline ends. Germline V CDR1 and CDR2: LNHDA, SQIVND (reference sequence). CDR3 amino acids: CASSITGSEAFF. CDR3 coding DNA: TGTGCCAGTAGTATAACAGGTTCTGAAGCTTTCTTT. Full variable domain (missing parts from reference TRBV19 and TRBJ1-1): DGGITQSPKYLFRKEGQNVTLSCEQNLNHDAMYWYRQDPGQGLRLIYYSQIVNDFQKGDIAEGYSVSREKKESFPLTVTSAQKNPTAFYLCASSITGSEAFFGQGTRLTVV.

The V and J genes are TRBV7-9 and TRBJ1-4, with a possible D match to TRBD1 (5 bases). The V and J ends lost 5 bases and 7 bases respectively, with 17 bases between them. CDR1 is SEHNR and CDR2 is FQNEAQ in the germline V gene (reference sequence). The CDR3 contains 15 residues. CDR3 sequence: CASSPRGSPVEKLFF. Here the CDR3 DNA reads TGTGCCAGCAGCCCCCGGGGGTCACCTGTTGAAAAACTGTTTTTT.

This chain links TRBV7-9 with TRBJ2-1; 8 positions agree with TRBD2. The CDR3 loop spans 15 amino acids. CDR1 and CDR2 from the germline V gene are SEHNR and FQNEAQ (reference sequence). V shed 4 bases and J 3 bases; nucleotides not matched to a gene: 5. In DNA, the CDR3 is TGTGCCAGCAGCTCTACTAGCGGATACTACAATGAGCAGTTCTTC. Translated: CASSSTSGYYNEQFF.

A note on this clone: Other DNA sequences in this sample translate to the same CDR3. V and J are TRBV9 and TRBJ2-3; 10 positions match TRBD2. Per germline, CDR1 SGDLS and CDR2 YYNGEE. The V and J ends lost 3 bases and 6 bases, in that order; junction bases with no gene match: 7. The CDR3 contains 15 residues. This CDR3 is CASSASGRLADTQYF. Here the CDR3 DNA reads TGTGCCAGCAGCGCTAGCGGGAGATTGGCGGATACGCAGTATTTT.

The chain couples TRBV7-9 to TRBJ1-1, with D tentatively TRBD1 (5 bases). The CDR3 is made up of 12 amino acids. CDR1 is SEHNR, CDR2 FQNEAQ, per germline (reference sequence). V lost 4 bases, J lost 6 bases, and 9 bases lay in between. This chain's CDR3 is CASSSVGAEAFF. The CDR3 bases are TGTGCCAGCAGCTCAGTGGGGGCTGAAGCTTTCTTT.

The V gene is TRBV5-5, the J gene TRBJ2-7, with 9 nucleotides matching TRBD1. V lost 5 bases and J lost 3; bases outside the gene matches: 9. CDR1 is SGHKS, CDR2 YYEKEE, per germline (reference sequence). The CDR3 length is 15 residues. The CDR3 is CASSPSGTGLYEQYF. As DNA, the CDR3 is TGTGCCAGCAGTCCTTCCGGGACAGGGCTCTACGAGCAGTACTTC.

V usage is TRBV9 and J usage is TRBJ1-1; D ambiguous. The CDR3 sequence is 13 residues long. Germline-derived CDR1 and CDR2 are SGDLS and YYNGEE. V gave up 3 bases and J gave up 7 bases, with 13 bases separating them. The CDR3 DNA reads TGTGCCAGCAGCGCTCCCTTGGAGAATGAAGCTTTCTTT. Amino acids: CASSAPLENEAFF.

The rearrangement joins TRBV14 to TRBJ2-7, with TRBD1 as a possible D gene (6 bases). V was shortened by 7 bases and J by 0 bases, with 13 bases between the two germline ends. The CDR3 contains 14 residues. Per germline, CDR1 SGHDN and CDR2 FVKESK. The CDR3 region is CASTLTGSSYEQYF. In DNA form, the CDR3 reads TGTGCCAGCACCCTGACAGGCAGCTCCTACGAGCAGTACTTC.